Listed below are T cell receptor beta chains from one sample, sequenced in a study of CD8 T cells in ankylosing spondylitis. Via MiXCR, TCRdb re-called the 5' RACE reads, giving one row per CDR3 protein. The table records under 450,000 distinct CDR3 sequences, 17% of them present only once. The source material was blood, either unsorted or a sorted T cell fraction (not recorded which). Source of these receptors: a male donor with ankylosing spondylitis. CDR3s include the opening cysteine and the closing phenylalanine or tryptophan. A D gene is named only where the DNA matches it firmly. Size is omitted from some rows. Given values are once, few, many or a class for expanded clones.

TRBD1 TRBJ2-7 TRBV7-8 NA CASSLKSGTGWALTYEQYF TGTGCCAGCAGCTTAAAATCCGGGACAGGGTGGGCCTTAACCTACGAGCAGTACTTC
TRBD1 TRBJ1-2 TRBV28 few CATKTTGNYGYTF TGTGCCACCAAGACGACAGGGAACTATGGCTACACCTTC
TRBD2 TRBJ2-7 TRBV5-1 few CASSPGGLAGQYEQYF TGCGCCAGCAGCCCAGGCGGACTAGCGGGACAGTACGAGCAGTACTTC
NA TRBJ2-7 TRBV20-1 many CSAREGVTYEQYF TGCAGTGCTAGAGAGGGGGTTACCTACGAGCAGTACTTC
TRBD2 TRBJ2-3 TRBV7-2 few CASSLVAGGVGNTQYF TGTGCCAGCAGCTTAGTAGCGGGAGGGGTAGGAAATACGCAGTATTTT
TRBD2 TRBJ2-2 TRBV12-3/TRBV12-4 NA CASSLAGGGNTGELFF TGTGCCAGCAGTTTAGCAGGCGGGGGAAACACCGGGGAGCTGTTTTTT
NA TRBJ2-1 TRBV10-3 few CAISESTGGHNEQFF TGTGCCATCAGTGAGTCAACCGGGGGACACAATGAGCAGTTCTTC
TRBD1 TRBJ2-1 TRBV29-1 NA CSGRDRGRNNEQFF TGCAGCGGGCGGGACAGGGGTAGGAACAATGAGCAGTTCTTC
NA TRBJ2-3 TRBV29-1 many CSVSTSAGPRDTQYF TGCAGCGTATCAACCTCGGCGGGGCCTCGGGATACGCAGTATTTT
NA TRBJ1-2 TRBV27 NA CASSLVSTNYGYTF TGTGCCAGCAGTTTAGTTTCGACTAACTATGGCTACACCTTC
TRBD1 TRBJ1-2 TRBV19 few CASSVTGTGGLRGYTF TGTGCCAGTAGCGTCACCGGGACAGGGGGCCTCAGGGGCTACACCTTC
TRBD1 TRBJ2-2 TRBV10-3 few CAIRQGGGTGELFF TGTGCCATCAGGCAAGGGGGCGGCACCGGGGAGCTGTTTTTT
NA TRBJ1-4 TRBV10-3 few CATGPRGTTNEKLFF TGTGCCACCGGCCCCCGGGGCACAACTAATGAAAAACTGTTTTTT
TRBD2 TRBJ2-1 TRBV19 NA CATTTQRDRNEQFF TGTGCCACTACGACCCAGCGGGATAGGAATGAGCAGTTCTTC
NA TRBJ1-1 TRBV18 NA CASSLYRQDTEAFF TGTGCCAGCTCACTCTACCGGCAAGACACTGAAGCTTTCTTT
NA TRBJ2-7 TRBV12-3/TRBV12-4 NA CASSLEGSLREQYF TGTGCCAGCAGTTTAGAGGGGTCCCTACGGGAGCAGTACTTC
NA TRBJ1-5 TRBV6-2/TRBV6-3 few CASSYSTGLSNQPQHF TGTGCCAGCAGTTACTCGACAGGACTCTCCAATCAGCCCCAGCATTTT
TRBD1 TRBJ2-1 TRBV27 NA CASSLEGQGNNEQFF TGTGCCAGCAGTTTGGAGGGACAGGGTAACAATGAGCAGTTCTTC
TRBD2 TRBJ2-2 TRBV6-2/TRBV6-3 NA CASRPYSGTGELFF TGTGCCAGCAGGCCCTATAGCGGGACCGGGGAGCTGTTTTTT
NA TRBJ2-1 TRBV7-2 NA CASSLVFRVGSEQFF TGTGCCAGCAGCTTAGTGTTCAGGGTGGGTAGTGAGCAGTTCTTC